This T cell receptor (beta chain) emerged from a study of beta chain features in type 1 diabetes. Each donor gave one heparinised blood draw averaging about 110 mL. Notes on this clone: Relative to the germline gene, one junction end is altered; a read error may explain this.

CDR3 length equals 14 residues. CDR1 is SSHAT and CDR2 is FNYEAQ in the germline V gene (reference sequence). The entirety of the isolated RNA underwent reverse transcription, so expressed TCRB transcripts were sequenced. Sequenced by immunoSEQ multiplex PCR; TCRdb stores in-frame clones only, minus some. Among about 40,000 clones listed, roughly 50% were seen once. J is TRBJ2-3 and V is TRBV7-7, with no clear D. Material for sequencing was stem cell memory CD4+ T cells from blood. The clonotype was recovered from a woman younger than 45 in good health. This CDR3 reads CASSPSTGGDTQYF. In DNA, the CDR3 is TGTGCTAGCAGCCCATCGACGGGTGGGGATACGCAGTATTTT.